These T cell receptor beta chains were read from a single sample in a study of blood T cell repertoires in COVID-19. Using immunoSEQ multiplex PCR, the repertoire was profiled, and TCRdb retains in-frame clones only, with some absent. The sample has more than 300,000 clones, 87% seen once. The sequenced material came from peripheral blood. All receptors derive from a woman aged 25 to 39 with COVID-19, enrolled during active disease. Each CDR3 is given with its conserved first and last residue. A D gene is named only where the DNA matches it firmly. Clone size is given for some rows only: seen once, a few or many times, or a class if the clone is expanded.

CDR3nt: TGCGCCAGCAGCTTGGGACACAGCTCCTACGAGCAGTACTTC; CDR3aa: CASSLGHSSYEQYF; d_gene: -; j_gene: TRBJ2-7; v_gene: TRBV5-1; abundance: few
CDR3nt: TGTGCCAGCAGCCAAGCACGGCAGGGGCTGTCTAATGAAAAACTGTTTTTT; CDR3aa: CASSQARQGLSNEKLFF; d_gene: -; j_gene: TRBJ1-4; v_gene: TRBV3-1/TRBV3-2; abundance: -
CDR3nt: TGTGCCAGCTCTAGCGGGAGTGGGGAGACCCAGTACTTC; CDR3aa: CASSSGSGETQYF; d_gene: TRBD2; j_gene: TRBJ2-5; v_gene: TRBV13; abundance: -
CDR3nt: TGTGCCAGCAGTTTTTCTAGCGGAGACTACGAGCAGTACTTC; CDR3aa: CASSFSSGDYEQYF; d_gene: TRBD2; j_gene: TRBJ2-7; v_gene: TRBV6-5; abundance: -
CDR3nt: TGTGCCATCAGTAAGGCGGTAGCGGGAGTCAATGAGCAGTTCTTC; CDR3aa: CAISKAVAGVNEQFF; d_gene: TRBD2; j_gene: TRBJ2-1; v_gene: TRBV10-3; abundance: -
CDR3nt: TGTGCCAGCAGTTTTAGTTTTTACGAGCAGTACTTC; CDR3aa: CASSFSFYEQYF; d_gene: -; j_gene: TRBJ2-7; v_gene: TRBV28; abundance: -
CDR3nt: TGTGCCAGCTGCTCTCGGACAGGGTATAGTGATACGCAGTATTTT; CDR3aa: CASCSRTGYSDTQYF; d_gene: TRBD1; j_gene: TRBJ2-3; v_gene: TRBV27; abundance: -
CDR3nt: TGTGCCAGCAGCCCTCAGGGCGTTCCTTCCGGGGCCAACGTCCTGACTTTC; CDR3aa: CASSPQGVPSGANVLTF; d_gene: -; j_gene: TRBJ2-6; v_gene: TRBV9; abundance: -
CDR3nt: TGTGCCAGCAGTTTCTTAACAGGGGCAGATACGCAGTATTTT; CDR3aa: CASSFLTGADTQYF; d_gene: TRBD1; j_gene: TRBJ2-3; v_gene: TRBV28; abundance: once
CDR3nt: TGTGCCAGCAGTTACTCGGGAGTTGCCTACAATGAGCAGTTCTTC; CDR3aa: CASSYSGVAYNEQFF; d_gene: -; j_gene: TRBJ2-1; v_gene: TRBV6-5; abundance: -
CDR3nt: TGTGCCAGCACGCGGGAGGGAAGCACAGATACGCAGTATTTT; CDR3aa: CASTREGSTDTQYF; d_gene: TRBD2; j_gene: TRBJ2-3; v_gene: TRBV7-9; abundance: -
CDR3nt: TGTGCCAGCAGCGGAACCGGGACAGTGTACTTC; CDR3aa: CASSGTGTVYF; d_gene: TRBD1; j_gene: TRBJ2-5; v_gene: TRBV11-2; abundance: -
CDR3nt: TGTGCCAGCAGCCGAGGGACTAGCGGTTCCTACGAGCAGTACTTC; CDR3aa: CASSRGTSGSYEQYF; d_gene: TRBD2; j_gene: TRBJ2-7; v_gene: TRBV28; abundance: -
CDR3nt: TGTGCCAGCTCAGACGGGGGACAGAGTGGCTACACCTTC; CDR3aa: CASSDGGQSGYTF; d_gene: TRBD1; j_gene: TRBJ1-2; v_gene: TRBV18; abundance: -
CDR3nt: TGTGCCACCAGTGACGTGACATCCTCCTACAATGAGCAGTTCTTC; CDR3aa: CATSDVTSSYNEQFF; d_gene: -; j_gene: TRBJ2-1; v_gene: TRBV24-1; abundance: -
CDR3nt: TGCGCCAGCAGCTTGGCCCGACTAGCGGGAGGAGGAGGGCAGGAGACCCAGTACTTC; CDR3aa: CASSLARLAGGGGQETQYF; d_gene: TRBD2; j_gene: TRBJ2-5; v_gene: TRBV5-1; abundance: -
CDR3nt: TGTGCCAGCAGTGAGAACGCCTACGGGGGGATGAGCTATGGCTACACCTTC; CDR3aa: CASSENAYGGMSYGYTF; d_gene: -; j_gene: TRBJ1-2; v_gene: TRBV2; abundance: -
CDR3nt: TGTGCCAGCAGCCAAGAAAGCTGTTGGTTGTCCGGCAATGAGCAGTTCTTC; CDR3aa: CASSQESCWLSGNEQFF; d_gene: -; j_gene: TRBJ2-1; v_gene: TRBV3-1/TRBV3-2; abundance: -
CDR3nt: TGTGCCAGCAGTTGGGAAAGGGGGTCTAGTAATTCACCCCTCCACTTT; CDR3aa: CASSWERGSSNSPLHF; d_gene: -; j_gene: TRBJ1-6; v_gene: TRBV28; abundance: -
CDR3nt: TGTGCCAGCAGAGGCCCGGGACTGGAAAAACTGTTTTTT; CDR3aa: CASRGPGLEKLFF; d_gene: -; j_gene: TRBJ1-4; v_gene: TRBV2; abundance: -
CDR3nt: TGTGCCAGCAGTTTAATCAGGGGCACTGAAGCTTTCTTT; CDR3aa: CASSLIRGTEAFF; d_gene: -; j_gene: TRBJ1-1; v_gene: TRBV27; abundance: -
CDR3nt: TGTGCCAGCATCCCCGGGCAGGGGGCATTTGGAAACACCATATATTTT; CDR3aa: CASIPGQGAFGNTIYF; d_gene: TRBD1; j_gene: TRBJ1-3; v_gene: TRBV2; abundance: -
CDR3nt: TGCGCCAGCAGTTCAGGACAGCAAGAGACCCAGTACTTC; CDR3aa: CASSSGQQETQYF; d_gene: -; j_gene: TRBJ2-5; v_gene: TRBV5-1; abundance: -
CDR3nt: TGTGCCAGCAGTTTATTCCAAAGCACAGATACGCAGTATTTT; CDR3aa: CASSLFQSTDTQYF; d_gene: -; j_gene: TRBJ2-3; v_gene: TRBV27; abundance: -
CDR3nt: TGTGCCACCAGCAGAGAATTACAGTACTACGAGCAGTACTTC; CDR3aa: CATSRELQYYEQYF; d_gene: -; j_gene: TRBJ2-7; v_gene: TRBV15; abundance: -
CDR3nt: TGCGCCAGCAGCCAAGATGCGAGCGGGAGGGAGGAGCTGTTTTTT; CDR3aa: CASSQDASGREELFF; d_gene: TRBD2; j_gene: TRBJ2-2; v_gene: TRBV4-1; abundance: -
CDR3nt: TGTGCCACAGAGAAATCACAGGGGGCACCCTACGAGCAGTACTTC; CDR3aa: CATEKSQGAPYEQYF; d_gene: TRBD1; j_gene: TRBJ2-7; v_gene: TRBV2; abundance: -
CDR3nt: TGTGCCAGCAGTGATTTCGGCAGGGCCCAAAATGAAAAACTGTTTTTT; CDR3aa: CASSDFGRAQNEKLFF; d_gene: -; j_gene: TRBJ1-4; v_gene: TRBV6-1; abundance: -
CDR3nt: TGTGCCAGTAGTATTGGAGGGATCAGCTCCTACGAGCAGTACTTC; CDR3aa: CASSIGGISSYEQYF; d_gene: -; j_gene: TRBJ2-7; v_gene: TRBV19; abundance: -
CDR3nt: TGTGCCTGGAGTGTAGACAGGGGGCAGTTCTTC; CDR3aa: CAWSVDRGQFF; d_gene: TRBD1; j_gene: TRBJ2-1; v_gene: TRBV30; abundance: -
CDR3nt: TGTGCCAGCAGCATTAGGGGGACTAGCAGGAATGAGCAGTTCTTC; CDR3aa: CASSIRGTSRNEQFF; d_gene: TRBD2; j_gene: TRBJ2-1; v_gene: TRBV9; abundance: -
CDR3nt: TGTGCCAGCAGTCGAGACAGGGCCTCCTATGGCTACACCTTC; CDR3aa: CASSRDRASYGYTF; d_gene: TRBD1; j_gene: TRBJ1-2; v_gene: TRBV28; abundance: -
CDR3nt: TGTGCCAGCAGCTTAACGTGGGGGCCGAGAGATACGCAGTATTTT; CDR3aa: CASSLTWGPRDTQYF; d_gene: -; j_gene: TRBJ2-3; v_gene: TRBV7-3; abundance: -
CDR3nt: TGTGCCACCAGCATACAGACAGACTCCTACGAGCAGTACTTC; CDR3aa: CATSIQTDSYEQYF; d_gene: -; j_gene: TRBJ2-7; v_gene: TRBV15; abundance: -
CDR3nt: TGTGCCAGCAGCCAAGATCCTAGCGGGACCGGCGACGAGCAGTACTTC; CDR3aa: CASSQDPSGTGDEQYF; d_gene: TRBD2; j_gene: TRBJ2-7; v_gene: TRBV4-2; abundance: -
CDR3nt: TGTGCCTGGAGTCGGGTACGGAACGGCAATCAGCCCCAGCATTTT; CDR3aa: CAWSRVRNGNQPQHF; d_gene: -; j_gene: TRBJ1-5; v_gene: TRBV30; abundance: -
CDR3nt: TGTGCCAGCTCACCTACGGGTGGGAGTGCTGAAGCTTTCTTT; CDR3aa: CASSPTGGSAEAFF; d_gene: -; j_gene: TRBJ1-1; v_gene: TRBV18; abundance: -
CDR3nt: TGTGCCAGCAGCCGAGGCCCCCAGCGGGAGGGCGGGGAGCTGTTTTTT; CDR3aa: CASSRGPQREGGELFF; d_gene: TRBD2; j_gene: TRBJ2-2; v_gene: TRBV7-6; abundance: once
CDR3nt: TGTGCCAGCAGCCTAACAGGGATAGGGTACAATGAGCAGTTCTTC; CDR3aa: CASSLTGIGYNEQFF; d_gene: -; j_gene: TRBJ2-1; v_gene: TRBV13; abundance: -
CDR3nt: TGTGCCACCAGTGCGGACAACGGTGGGGAGTACTTC; CDR3aa: CATSADNGGEYF; d_gene: -; j_gene: TRBJ2-7; v_gene: TRBV24-1; abundance: -
CDR3nt: TGTGCCAGCAGCCAAATCGGTAGCGGTTACGAGCAGTACTTC; CDR3aa: CASSQIGSGYEQYF; d_gene: -; j_gene: TRBJ2-7; v_gene: TRBV13; abundance: -
CDR3nt: TGTGCCAGCAGCCTGGGACAGGGACCTGAAAAACTGTTTTTT; CDR3aa: CASSLGQGPEKLFF; d_gene: TRBD1; j_gene: TRBJ1-4; v_gene: TRBV2; abundance: -
CDR3nt: TGTGCCAGCAGCTCACAGGGAGTTCAGCCCCAGCATTTT; CDR3aa: CASSSQGVQPQHF; d_gene: -; j_gene: TRBJ1-5; v_gene: TRBV7-2; abundance: -
CDR3nt: TGTGCCAGCAGCCTGTCGAATGAAAAACTGTTTTTT; CDR3aa: CASSLSNEKLFF; d_gene: -; j_gene: TRBJ1-4; v_gene: TRBV7-9; abundance: -
CDR3nt: TGTGCCAGCAGTTTTCCAGATTACCGGGTCCCGGGAGGGTCTGGGGCCAACGTCCTGACTTTC; CDR3aa: CASSFPDYRVPGGSGANVLTF; d_gene: TRBD2; j_gene: TRBJ2-6; v_gene: TRBV6-2/TRBV6-3; abundance: -
CDR3nt: TGTGCCAGCAGTGCTCCGGGACAGGACACCGGGGAGCTGTTTTTT; CDR3aa: CASSAPGQDTGELFF; d_gene: TRBD1; j_gene: TRBJ2-2; v_gene: TRBV25-1; abundance: -
CDR3nt: TGTGCCATCAGTGAGTCGAGGGAGCGGGGCAATCAGCCCCAGCATTTT; CDR3aa: CAISESRERGNQPQHF; d_gene: -; j_gene: TRBJ1-5; v_gene: TRBV10-3; abundance: -